Described below is a single T cell receptor beta chain sequence and its context. The PCR was carried out with 60 Vbeta primers and 13 Jbeta primers. The method was immunoSEQ multiplex PCR; TCRdb's version includes in-frame clones alone and lacks a portion of them. The table for this sample gives approximately 60,000 clones. The CDR3 loop spans 14 amino acids. V was pared by 0 bases and J by 3 bases, with 3 bases of the junction left unmatched. Germline values: CDR1 GTSNPN, CDR2 SVGIG (reference sequence). This sample was taken from a study of cytomegalovirus exposure and HLA in healthy donors. Study at large: Of around 410 genotyped donors, roughly 81% grouped in the Caucasian-associated ancestry cluster.

Healthy bone marrow donors made up the donors. Sequenced material: PBMCs. This clonotype originated in a man between 25 and 39 years old in good health and CMV-seropositive. The gene calls are TRBV30 and TRBJ1-2, with 8 nucleotides matching TRBD1. The CDR3 nucleotides read TGTGCCTGGAGTGTGACAGGGGTAGACTATGGCTACACCTTC. It yields the protein CAWSVTGVDYGYTF.